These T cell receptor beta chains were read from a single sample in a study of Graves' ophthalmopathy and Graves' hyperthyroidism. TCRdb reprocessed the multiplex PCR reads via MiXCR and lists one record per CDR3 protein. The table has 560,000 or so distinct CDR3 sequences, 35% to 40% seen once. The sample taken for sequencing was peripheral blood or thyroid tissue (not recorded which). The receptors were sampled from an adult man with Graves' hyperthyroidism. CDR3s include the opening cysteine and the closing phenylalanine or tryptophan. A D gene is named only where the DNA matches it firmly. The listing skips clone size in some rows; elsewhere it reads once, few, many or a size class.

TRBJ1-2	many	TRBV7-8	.	TGTGCCAGCAGCCCCCAGACGTATGGCTACACCTTC	CASSPQTYGYTF
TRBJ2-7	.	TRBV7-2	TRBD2	TGTGCCAGCAGCTTAGTCGTAGGGGACTACGGGCAGTACTTC	CASSLVVGDYGQYF
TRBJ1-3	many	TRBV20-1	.	TGCAGTGCCCACATGGAGCAGGGTAGCTCTGGAAACACCATATATTTT	CSAHMEQGSSGNTIYF
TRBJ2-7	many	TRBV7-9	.	TGTGCCAGCAGCCATACCCGGTCAGACCAGGACTACGAGCAGTACTTC	CASSHTRSDQDYEQYF
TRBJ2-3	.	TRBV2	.	TGTGCCAGCAGTGGCGAGATCTGGGGGGGCCAAGATACGCAGTATTTT	CASSGEIWGGQDTQYF
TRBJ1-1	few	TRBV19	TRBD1	TGTGCCAGTAGTAGGTCCAGGGGGCTCGCTGAAGCTTTCTTT	CASSRSRGLAEAFF
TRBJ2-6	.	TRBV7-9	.	TGCGCCAGCAGCCACCCCCCGGTTCCCTCTGGGGCCAACGTCCTGACTTTC	CASSHPPVPSGANVLTF
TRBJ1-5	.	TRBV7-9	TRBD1	TGTGCCAGCAGCTTAGTCGTGGGACAGGGTGGCAATCAGCCCCAGCATTTT	CASSLVVGQGGNQPQHF
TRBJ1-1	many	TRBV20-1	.	TGCAGTGCTAGAGGAGGGGCAGGGGCCACTGAAGCTTTCTTT	CSARGGAGATEAFF
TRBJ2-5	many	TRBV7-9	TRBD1	TGTGCCAGCCTCCCCCCCCCTGGGACAGTACAAGAGACCCAGTACTTC	CASLPPPGTVQETQYF
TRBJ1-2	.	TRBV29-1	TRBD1	TGCAGCGTAGCAGGGGGCAGAGGCGACAATGACTATGGCTACACCTTC	CSVAGGRGDNDYGYTF
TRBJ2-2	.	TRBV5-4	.	TGTGCCAGCAGCTTGGGGCAGCTTACCGGGGAGCTGTTTTTT	CASSLGQLTGELFF
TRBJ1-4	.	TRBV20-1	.	TGCAGTGCTAGAGATCGGGGAGGTGATGAAAAACTGTTTTTT	CSARDRGGDEKLFF
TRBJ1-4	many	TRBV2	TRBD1	TGTGCCAGCAGCGAGGACAGGGGTTATGAAAAACTGTTTTTT	CASSEDRGYEKLFF
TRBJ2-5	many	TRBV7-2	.	TGTGCCAGCAGCTTGGGGTTCCAAGAGACCCAGTACTTC	CASSLGFQETQYF
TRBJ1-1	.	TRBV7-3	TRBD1	TGTGCCAGCAGCTTTTTTAACAGGGGGCCTGAAGCTTTCTTT	CASSFFNRGPEAFF
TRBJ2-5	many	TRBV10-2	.	TGCGCCAGCAGTGAAGGCCCTGCCCAAGAGACCCAGTACTTC	CASSEGPAQETQYF
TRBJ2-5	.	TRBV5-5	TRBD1	TGTGCCAGCAGCTGGGGACAGGGGTACGAGACCCAGTACTTC	CASSWGQGYETQYF
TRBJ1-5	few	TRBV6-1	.	TGTGCCAGCACTACCAATATTGGGCAGCCCCAGCATTTT	CASTTNIGQPQHF
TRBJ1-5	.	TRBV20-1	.	TGCAGTGCCCCCAGCCCACGGGGCAATCAGCCCCAGCATTTT	CSAPSPRGNQPQHF
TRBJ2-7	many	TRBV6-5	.	TGTGCCAGCACTCCCGGAGGAGGCCCCTTTACCGAGCAGTACTTC	CASTPGGGPFTEQYF
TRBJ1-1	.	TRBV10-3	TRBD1	TGTGCCAGCCCCCTTACACCGACAGGGGAGGGCACTGAAGCTTTCTTT	CASPLTPTGEGTEAFF